This T cell receptor beta chain appears in the sequencing data of a study of T-cell memory formation after mild COVID-19. Study at large: TCR clustering was largely donor specific. Study-wide results and caveats: Memory from before infection featured some responding clones, which suggests cross-reactive memory joined. While clones contracting from day 15 to 85 were balanced between CD4 and CD8, later expanders leaned CD4+. Largely, contracting CD4+ clones fell within CM and EM, and contracting CD8+ clones within EMRA.

This clonotype has only a few counts. Its antigen is unknown. TCRdb redid the calling of the 5' RACE reads with MiXCR, one entry per CDR3 protein. The sample lists about 440,000 distinct CDR3 sequences, 20% occurring once. The CDR3 has 13 amino acids. The V and J ends lost 3 bases and 3 bases respectively, with 8 bases between them. Germline CDR1 LGHDT, CDR2 YNNKEL (reference sequence). The chain is built from TRBV3-1 and TRBJ1-1, with D perhaps matching TRBD1 (5 bases). The sequencing sample was made of PBMCs or a T cell subset sorted from them (not recorded which). The clonotype comes from an adult woman who had mild COVID-19 (a few samples of this study predate the infection). Cell type and time point are not known. CDR3 region: CASSQGTDTEAFF. The DNA of the CDR3 is TGTGCCAGCAGCCAGGGGACGGACACTGAAGCTTTCTTT.